The clone carrying this T cell receptor beta chain was picked up a small number of times. This record belongs to a study of naive and memory T cell subsets. Amplification of ligated cDNA took four PCR rounds with SP2 and nested alpha and beta constant primers. TCRdb passed the 5' RACE reads through MiXCR, listing each CDR3 protein once. The sample yields 48,000 or so distinct CDR3 sequences, 4.7% seen once. Germline V lookup: CDR1 SEHNR, CDR2 FQNEAQ (reference sequence). V dropped 1 base and J dropped 1; count of bases not matched to a gene: 3. This CDR3 has 16 residues. An oligonucleotide containing a UMI was ligated to the 3' end of TCR cDNA.

The origin of this receptor is a female donor in good health. J is TRBJ2-7 and V is TRBV7-9; 11 positions agree with TRBD2. In DNA, the CDR3 is TGTGCCAGCAGCTTAGGAGGGACTAGCGGATCCTACGAGCAGTACTTC. This codes for CASSLGGTSGSYEQYF.